Each of the 10 T cell receptor beta chains below was sequenced from the same sample in a study of shared clonotypes between healthy human individuals. Profiled with immunoSEQ multiplex PCR; TCRdb holds only in-frame clones, not every one. The table records approximately 1.5 million clones, approximately 98.5% of them present only once. Specimen: naive CD4+ T cells sorted from blood. Noted subset: CD45RA+ positively selected. The receptors shown here come from a man aged 25-40 years in good health.

The V call is TRBV18, the J call TRBJ2-5; TRBD1 agrees at 8 bases. Trimming at V came to 0 bases and at J to 5 bases, leaving 2 bases not matched to a gene. CDR1 is KGHSH and CDR2 is LQKENI in the germline V gene. The CDR3 sequence is 14 residues long. The CDR3 protein is CASSPPQGVETQYF. CDR3 in DNA: TGTGCCAGCTCACCACCACAGGGGGTCGAGACCCAGTACTTC.

CDR3 region: CASSPEGGLNYEQYF. The CDR3 nucleotides are TGTGCCAGCAGCCCAGAAGGTGGACTGAACTACGAGCAGTACTTC. V is TRBV14 and J is TRBJ2-7; the D gene is possibly TRBD2 (5 bases). Germline V gives CDR1 SGHDN, CDR2 FVKESK. Trimming pared 4 bases from V and 3 bases from J, leaving 16 bases between. The length of the CDR3 is 15 residues.

Notes on this clone: Other DNA variants within this sample encode the same CDR3. V usage is TRBV28 and J usage is TRBJ2-1; D remains unclear. V was trimmed by 6 bases and J by 9 bases, leaving 9 bases between them. This CDR3 spans 11 amino acids. Germline V gene data show CDR1 as MDHEN and CDR2 as SYDVKM. The CDR3 region is CASSLGSEQFF. Here the CDR3 DNA reads TGTGCCAGCAGCTTGGGCAGTGAGCAGTTCTTC.

The V call is TRBV2, the J call TRBJ2-1; 11 positions agree with TRBD2. Germline V CDR1 and CDR2: SNHLY, FYNNEI. Unmatched junction bases numbered 8, after V lost 4 bases and J lost 9 bases. The CDR3 is 15 residues long. This chain's CDR3 is CASSVILAGVGEQFF. CDR3 sequence (DNA): TGTGCCAGCAGTGTCATACTAGCGGGAGTGGGTGAGCAGTTCTTC.

The J gene is TRBJ2-7, the V gene TRBV18; 10 bases agree with TRBD2. Germline CDR1 KGHSH, CDR2 LQKENI. The CDR3 totals 17 residues. V lost 6 bases to trimming and J lost 2 bases; unmatched junction nucleotides: 13. CDR3 sequence: CASSQTSGYGSPYEQYF. Here the CDR3 DNA reads TGTGCCAGCTCGCAGACTAGCGGGTACGGCTCACCCTACGAGCAGTACTTC.

In the case of this clone: The sample holds other DNA sequences that translate to the same CDR3. The V call is TRBV2, the J call TRBJ1-1; D possibly corresponds to TRBD1 (6 bases). With 6 bases removed from V and 6 bases from J, the gap between germline ends came to 11 bases. The CDR3 sequence is 12 residues long. Germline CDR1 SNHLY, CDR2 FYNNEI. CDR3 sequence (DNA): TGTGCCAGCAGCCCACAGGGACCTGAAGCTTTCTTT. It codes for CASSPQGPEAFF.

The chain links TRBV15 to TRBJ1-1; tentative D call: TRBD1 (5 bases). CDR3 length: 13 amino acids. The ends were cut back, 3 bases at V and 8 bases at J, with 13 bases in the middle. Germline V lookup: CDR1 LNHNV, CDR2 YYDKDF (reference sequence). This chain's CDR3 is CATSSFGAGEAFF. The CDR3 DNA follows: TGTGCCACCAGCAGCTTTGGGGCAGGGGAAGCTTTCTTT.

The chain has TRBV13 and TRBJ1-4, with TRBD1 matching 8 bases. Losses at the gene ends were 4 bases for V and 7 bases for J; bases not matched to a gene: 8. The CDR3 is 15 amino acids. The germline V gene encodes CDR1 PRHDT and CDR2 FYEKMQ (reference sequence). CDR3 sequence (DNA): TGTGCCAGCAGCTCTATCCAGGGGGCGAGTGAAAAACTGTTTTTT. Amino acids: CASSSIQGASEKLFF. Combining the CDR3 with reference TRBV13 and TRBJ1-4 gives the whole variable domain AAGVIQSPRHLIKEKRETATLKCYPIPRHDTVYWYQQGPGQDPQFLISFYEKMQSDKGSIPDRFSAQQFSDYHSELNMSSLELGDSALYFCASSSIQGASEKLFFGSGTQLSVL.

The table lists this clone with a count of one. The chain employs TRBV27 and TRBJ1-2; the match to TRBD1 covers 11 bases. Per germline, CDR1 MNHEY and CDR2 SMNVEV (reference sequence). V shed 6 bases and J 1 base; nucleotides not matched to a gene: 13. CDR3 size: 18 residues. CDR3 nucleotide sequence: TGTGCCAGCAGCCGGAGAGTGCCCGGGACAGGGGGTAACTATGGCTACACCTTC. Its protein is CASSRRVPGTGGNYGYTF.

The chain recombines TRBV25-1 with TRBJ1-1; 11 bases align to TRBD1. This CDR3 spans 15 amino acids. Germline V CDR1 and CDR2: MGHDK, SYGVNS. With 4 bases clipped from V and 6 bases from J, the junction kept 7 bases outside the gene matches. The CDR3 region has the DNA TGTGCCAGCAGTGGAAGGACAGGGGGCTTGGCTGAAGCTTTCTTT. Protein: CASSGRTGGLAEAFF.